A selection of T cell receptor beta chains follows, all from one sample in a study of T-cell reconstitution after alpha-beta-depleted transplantation in children. TCRdb re-called the PCR reads through MiXCR, storing one row per CDR3 protein. The repertoire holds 900,000 or so distinct CDR3 sequences, with less than 20% as singletons. This material consisted of PBMCs, mostly from graft donor cells, taken 360 days after TCRalphabeta/CD19-depleted stem cell transplant. The receptors stem from a male patient younger than 18 who had a stem cell transplant for acute lymphoblastic leukemia, so the T cells may come from the graft donor. The conserved cysteine and the conserved F or W are not part of the CDR3 here. For some rows the clone size is stated as once, few or many, or as a class when expanded; others skip it.

v_call	cdr3_length	j_call	clone_size	cdr3_aa
TRBV11-3	14	TRBJ2-2	.	ASSFQVSGNTGELF
TRBV29-1	15	TRBJ2-6	few	SVEGSTGGAGANVLT
TRBV6-5	14	TRBJ2-1	many	ASSYSGSGGDNEQF
TRBV2	13	TRBJ2-5	.	ASSEAISRGETQY
TRBV5-1	17	TRBJ2-3	.	ATSPRTSGRARLLDTQY
TRBV12-3/TRBV12-4	17	TRBJ2-3	.	ASSFSFLTSGSSGDTQY
TRBV6-5	13	TRBJ2-1	few	ASIFTYRVYNEQF
TRBV7-9	13	TRBJ2-7	few	ASSSLFGMSYEQY
TRBV4-2	17	TRBJ2-1	.	ASSQAWDWRALTYNEQF
TRBV10-3	13	TRBJ2-7	.	AISETPTGAYEQY
TRBV3-1	12	TRBJ2-3	.	ASSRQTSTDTQY
TRBV24-1	10	TRBJ2-1	.	ATSTSRVAQF
TRBV27	13	TRBJ2-1	.	ASSSLLAGGNEQF
TRBV7-2	13	TRBJ2-7	few	ASSLRAGQAGEQY
TRBV10-3	11	TRBJ2-5	few	AISEVYQETQY
TRBV25-1	13	TRBJ2-3	many	ASSEIGLDTDTQY
TRBV20-1	13	TRBJ2-1	.	SARAPGRAYNEQF
TRBV5-1	15	TRBJ1-1	.	ASSLLLRVGGNTEAF
TRBV11-3	10	TRBJ2-1	.	ASTDRGDEQF
TRBV10-1	14	TRBJ2-7	few	ASVPHAGGETYEQY
TRBV19	9	TRBJ2-7	.	ASSKGFEQY
TRBV11-1	14	TRBJ2-2	many	ASSLAGARRTGELF
TRBV12-3/TRBV12-4	12	TRBJ2-4	few	ASSPQRYKNIQY
TRBV5-1	12	TRBJ1-4	.	ASSFGRVDEKLF
TRBV12-3/TRBV12-4	12	TRBJ1-1	many	ASSSSYPGGGAF
TRBV6-2/TRBV6-3	12	TRBJ2-1	.	ASNPGAAYNEQF
TRBV7-2	14	TRBJ2-7	.	ASSLTTSLSSYEQY
TRBV4-1	12	TRBJ1-5	many	ASSPGSSNQPQH
TRBV7-9	15	TRBJ2-1	few	ASSLHRTSGSRNEQF
TRBV7-6	12	TRBJ2-7	few	ASSPWTGGNEQY